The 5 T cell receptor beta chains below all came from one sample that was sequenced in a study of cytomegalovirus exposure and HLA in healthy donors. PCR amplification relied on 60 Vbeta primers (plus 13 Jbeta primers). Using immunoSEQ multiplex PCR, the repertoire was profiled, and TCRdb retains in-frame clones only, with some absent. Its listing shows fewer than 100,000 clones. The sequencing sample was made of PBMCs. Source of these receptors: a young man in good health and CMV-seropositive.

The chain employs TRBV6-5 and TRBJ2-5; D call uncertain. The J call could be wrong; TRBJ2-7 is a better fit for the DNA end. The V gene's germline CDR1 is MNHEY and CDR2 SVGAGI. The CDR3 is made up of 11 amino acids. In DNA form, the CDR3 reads TGTGCCAGTTTAAGAGAGTCCGAGCAGTACTTC. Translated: CASLRESEQYF.

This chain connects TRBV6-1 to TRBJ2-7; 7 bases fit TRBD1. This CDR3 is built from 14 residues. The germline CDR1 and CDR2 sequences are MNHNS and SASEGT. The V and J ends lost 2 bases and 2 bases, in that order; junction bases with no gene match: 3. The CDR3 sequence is CASSEYGQAYEQYF. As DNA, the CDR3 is TGTGCCAGCAGTGAATATGGACAGGCCTACGAGCAGTACTTC.

The CDR3 DNA follows: TGTGCCAGCAGTGAACTAGGCAGCGGGAGAATCTTCTCCTACGAGCAGTACTTC. Translation: CASSELGSGRIFSYEQYF. The rearrangement links TRBV6-1 to TRBJ2-5; 8 nucleotides match TRBD2. The J call may be faulty, since TRBJ2-7 better matches the DNA end. This CDR3 is built from 18 residues. From germline, CDR1 is MNHNS and CDR2 SASEGT.

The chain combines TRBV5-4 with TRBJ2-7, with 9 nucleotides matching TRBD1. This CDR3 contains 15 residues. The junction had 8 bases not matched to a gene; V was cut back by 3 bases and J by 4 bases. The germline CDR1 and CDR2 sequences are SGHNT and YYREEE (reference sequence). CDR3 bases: TGTGCCAGCAGCTCTGGACAGGGGTCAATTTACGAGCAGTACTTC. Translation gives CASSSGQGSIYEQYF.

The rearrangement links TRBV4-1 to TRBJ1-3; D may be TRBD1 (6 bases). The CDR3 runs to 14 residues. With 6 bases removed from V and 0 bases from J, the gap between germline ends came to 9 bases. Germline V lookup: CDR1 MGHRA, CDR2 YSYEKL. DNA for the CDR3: TGCGCCAGCAGGGACAGCGGCTCTGGAAACACCATATATTTT. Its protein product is CASRDSGSGNTIYF.